These 20 T cell receptor beta chains share one sample of origin, sequenced in a study of T-cell reconstitution after alpha-beta-depleted transplantation in children. Library preparation (for TCRbeta) was performed with unique molecular identifiers. TCRdb itself ran the PCR reads through MiXCR, one entry per CDR3 protein. The sample holds approximately 350,000 distinct CDR3 sequences; approximately 10% are singletons and the top ten take more than 2%. The material sequenced was PBMCs from the stem cell graft donor, taken from the stem cell graft. The receptors here all came from a human donor who donated a stem cell graft to a child with acute lymphoblastic leukemia.

This clonotype was recorded many times. The chain combines TRBV10-1 with TRBJ2-1; D remains unclear. V lost 4 bases and J 10 bases, leaving 11 bases between the germline ends. Per the germline V gene, CDR1 is WNHNN and CDR2 is SYGVQD (reference sequence). The CDR3 has 12 residues. CDR3 nucleotide sequence: TGCGCCAGCAGTGCAGAGGTGCGCGAGCAGTTCTTC. It yields the protein CASSAEVREQFF.

On this clonotype itself: Sequence at one end of the junction differs from germline and may be a read error. The chain is built from TRBV4-3 and TRBJ2-2; 8 bases are a match to TRBD1. CDR1 is LGHNA and CDR2 is YSLEER in the germline V gene. The CDR3 extends over 18 amino acids. CDR3 in DNA: TGCGCCAGCAGCCAACTTTTATTCAGGACAGGGTCCACCGGGGGGCTGTTTTTT. Translation: CASSQLLFRTGSTGGLFF.

The chain employs TRBV6-2 or TRBV6-3 and TRBJ1-6; D unclear. The CDR3 consists of 15 residues. From germline, CDR1 is MNHEY and CDR2 SVGEGT. V lost 0 bases and J lost 9, with 12 bases in between. The CDR3 DNA reads TGTGCCAGCAGTTACTCGAAGGAGCGAGCTTCACCCCTCCACTTT. It is translated as CASSYSKERASPLHF.

The chain combines TRBV5-1 with TRBJ2-7, with 7 nucleotides matching TRBD2. Germline V gene lookup returns CDR1 SGHRS and CDR2 YFSETQ. CDR3 length: 21 residues. V was clipped by 4 bases and J by 4 bases; unmatched bases: 29. This CDR3 reads CASSGGTTSAARLGEAYEQYF. CDR3 DNA sequence: TGCGCCAGCAGCGGCGGGACTACCTCAGCGGCCCGTCTCGGGGAAGCATACGAGCAGTACTTC.

There are many counts of this clonotype. This chain joins TRBV4-1 and TRBJ2-1; D is tentatively TRBD1 or TRBD2 (5 bases each). This CDR3 contains 16 residues. Trimming pared 1 base from V and 0 bases from J, leaving 10 bases between. The germline V gene has CDR1 MGHRA and CDR2 YSYEKL. CDR3 in amino acids: CASSQVGVGSYNEQFF. In DNA, the CDR3 is TGCGCCAGCAGCCAAGTGGGGGTGGGCTCCTACAATGAGCAGTTCTTC.

In its sample, this clonotype was seen a few times. The CDR3 is CASSPGPGEAFF. The CDR3 DNA sequence: TGTGCCAGCAGTCCGGGACCCGGTGAAGCTTTCTTT. This chain connects TRBV12-3 or TRBV12-4 to TRBJ1-1; D is perhaps TRBD1 (5 bases). CDR3 length equals 12 residues. V lost 5 bases, J lost 7 bases, and 11 bases lay in between.

In this sample, this clonotype turned up a few times. Here the CDR3 reads CASSPRQPYEQYF. As DNA, the CDR3 is TGTGCCAGCAGCCCGAGACAACCCTACGAGCAGTACTTC. The chain joins TRBV7-2 to TRBJ2-7; no clear D. The CDR3 loop spans 13 amino acids. The germline V and J ends were trimmed by 5 bases and 2 bases, with 10 bases remaining between them. The germline V gene has CDR1 SGHTA and CDR2 FQGNSA.

Turning to this clonotype: A much larger clone is a single base away; this may be a read error. This sequence joins TRBV15 and TRBJ1-5; D remains unclear. The germline V gene encodes CDR1 LNHNV and CDR2 YYDKDF (reference sequence). V was trimmed by 9 bases and J by 1 base, leaving 10 bases between them. The CDR3 length is 13 residues. The CDR3 sequence: CATAHGSNQPQHF. CDR3 nucleotides: TGTGCCACGGCCCATGGGAGCAATCAGCCCCAGCATTTT.

The gene calls are TRBV29-1 and TRBJ2-7; D uncertain. CDR3 size: 13 residues. CDR1 is SQVTM, CDR2 ANQGSEA, per germline. V shed 2 bases and J shed 2 bases, with 10 bases lying between them. This CDR3 reads CSVERASPYEQYF. CDR3 DNA sequence: TGCAGCGTTGAAAGGGCGAGTCCCTACGAGCAGTACTTC.

In its sample, this clonotype was seen many times. The chain couples TRBV12-3 or TRBV12-4 to TRBJ2-2; D perhaps matches TRBD2 (6 bases). The CDR3 consists of 14 residues. V shed 8 bases and J shed 3 bases, with 13 bases lying between them. Written as DNA, the CDR3 is TGTGCCAGCTCACCCCCGGGGGACACCGGGGAGCTGTTTTTT. Translating gives CASSPPGDTGELFF.

This clonotype has ten or more counts. The rearrangement links TRBV2 to TRBJ2-1, with D hard to call. CDR3 length equals 15 residues. In germline, CDR1 is SNHLY, CDR2 FYNNEI. The V gene lost 5 bases and the J gene lost 8 bases, with 19 bases spanning the gap. For the CDR3, the DNA is TGTGCCAGCAGTCAGGCCTCATCGGGTGTGGATGAGCAGTTCTTC. This sequence encodes CASSQASSGVDEQFF. The full variable domain, completed using reference TRBV2 and TRBJ2-1, is EPEVTQTPSHQVTQMGQEVILRCVPISNHLYFYWYRQILGQKVEFLVSFYNNEISEKSEIFDDQFSVERPDGSNFTLKIRSTKLEDSAMYFCASSQASSGVDEQFFGPGTRLTVL.

The chain joins TRBV12-3 or TRBV12-4 to TRBJ2-7; D uncertain. V was trimmed by 7 bases and J by 0 bases, leaving 10 bases between them. This CDR3 has 13 residues. The CDR3 nucleotides read TGTGCCAGCACCCTGGATAACTCCTACGAGCAGTACTTC. This encodes CASTLDNSYEQYF.

This rearrangement joins TRBV20-1 to TRBJ1-1, with TRBD1 matching 7 bases. V lost 6 bases, J lost 1 base, and 14 bases stayed unmatched. This CDR3 comprises 16 residues. In germline, CDR1 is DFQATT, CDR2 SNEGSKA (reference sequence). DNA of the CDR3: TGCAGTGCCCCCCCCCAGGGGGTGATGGGGAACACTGAAGCTTTCTTT. Translated: CSAPPQGVMGNTEAFF.

The chain combines TRBV6-2 or TRBV6-3 with TRBJ2-7, with D possibly called TRBD1 or TRBD2 (5 bases each). The CDR3 has 15 residues. V was pared by 4 bases and J by 2 bases, with 15 bases between. Germline-derived CDR1 and CDR2 are MNHEY and SVGEGT. Here the CDR3 reads CASSSPGTSTYEQYF. CDR3 nucleotides: TGTGCCAGCAGTTCGCCCGGGACCAGTACCTACGAGCAGTACTTC.

The CDR3 loop reads CASRYRTSGIYNEQFF. CDR3 nucleotides: TGTGCCAGCAGATACCGGACTAGCGGGATCTACAATGAGCAGTTCTTC. V usage is TRBV28 and J usage is TRBJ2-1; 12 nucleotides align to TRBD2. The V and J ends lost 6 bases and 3 bases, in that order; junction bases with no gene match: 6. The CDR3 runs to 16 residues. The germline V gene has CDR1 MDHEN and CDR2 SYDVKM.

This clonotype showed up just a few times. The chain combines TRBV7-9 with TRBJ2-5, with TRBD2 as a possible D gene (6 bases). The germline V gene encodes CDR1 SEHNR and CDR2 FQNEAQ (reference sequence). The V end was cut by 1 base, the J end by 5 bases, with 14 bases between. The length of the CDR3 is 15 residues. The CDR3 reads CASSLEEGHRETQYF. CDR3 coding DNA: TGTGCCAGCAGCTTAGAGGAGGGTCACCGGGAGACCCAGTACTTC.

The rearrangement uses TRBV20-1 and TRBJ1-1; D is unresolved. V was cut by 3 bases and J by 4 bases, with 12 bases left in between. The CDR3 is made up of 13 amino acids. Germline V lookup: CDR1 DFQATT, CDR2 SNEGSKA (reference sequence). CDR3 nucleotides: TGCAGTGCTAGGAGTTCTTTAGGCACTGAAGCTTTCTTT. Its protein product is CSARSSLGTEAFF.

The gene calls are TRBV6-1 and TRBJ2-1; 8 positions agree with TRBD1. The trim removed 8 bases at V and 1 base at J, leaving 4 bases unmatched. CDR3 length: 14 residues. Looked up from germline, CDR1 is MNHNS and CDR2 is SASEGT. The CDR3 sequence: CASDQGASYNEQFF. Written as DNA, the CDR3 is TGTGCCAGCGACCAGGGGGCGTCCTACAATGAGCAGTTCTTC.

This clonotype appeared many times. The gene calls are TRBV6-2 or TRBV6-3 and TRBJ2-2, with D maybe TRBD2 (6 bases). This CDR3 comprises 16 residues. From germline, CDR1 is MNHEY and CDR2 SVGEGT. V shed 6 bases and J shed 5 bases, with 19 bases lying between them. The CDR3 sequence: CASSPWDPSVTGELFF. The CDR3 coding sequence is TGTGCCAGCAGCCCATGGGACCCTAGCGTAACCGGGGAGCTGTTTTTT.

This clonotype was found many times. V and J are TRBV9 and TRBJ2-3, with no clear D. Germline V gene sequence: CDR1 SGDLS, CDR2 YYNGEE. This CDR3 spans 14 amino acids. Trimming removed 4 bases from V and 5 bases from J, with 14 bases in between. The chain's CDR3 is CASSPPIIEDTQYF. The CDR3 nucleotides are TGTGCCAGCAGCCCCCCCATAATAGAAGATACGCAGTATTTT.